This T cell receptor (beta chain) was recorded in a study of T-cell reconstitution after alpha-beta-depleted transplantation in children. Unique molecular identifiers featured in how the TCRbeta library was prepared. MiXCR was run by TCRdb on the PCR reads, yielding one entry per CDR3 protein. The table has some 500,000 distinct CDR3 sequences, about 18% seen once. This sequence was found in a human donor who donated a stem cell graft to a child with acute lymphoblastic leukemia. This material consisted of PBMCs from the stem cell graft donor, taken from the stem cell graft.

The chain's CDR3 is CSARDRRGRAGELFF. CDR3 in DNA: TGCAGTGCTAGAGATCGAAGGGGGAGGGCCGGGGAGCTGTTTTTT. The chain links TRBV20-1 to TRBJ2-2; perhaps TRBD2 as D (7 bases). The ends were cut back, 0 bases at V and 6 bases at J, with 14 bases in the middle. The CDR3 spans 15 residues. Germline values: CDR1 DFQATT, CDR2 SNEGSKA (reference sequence).